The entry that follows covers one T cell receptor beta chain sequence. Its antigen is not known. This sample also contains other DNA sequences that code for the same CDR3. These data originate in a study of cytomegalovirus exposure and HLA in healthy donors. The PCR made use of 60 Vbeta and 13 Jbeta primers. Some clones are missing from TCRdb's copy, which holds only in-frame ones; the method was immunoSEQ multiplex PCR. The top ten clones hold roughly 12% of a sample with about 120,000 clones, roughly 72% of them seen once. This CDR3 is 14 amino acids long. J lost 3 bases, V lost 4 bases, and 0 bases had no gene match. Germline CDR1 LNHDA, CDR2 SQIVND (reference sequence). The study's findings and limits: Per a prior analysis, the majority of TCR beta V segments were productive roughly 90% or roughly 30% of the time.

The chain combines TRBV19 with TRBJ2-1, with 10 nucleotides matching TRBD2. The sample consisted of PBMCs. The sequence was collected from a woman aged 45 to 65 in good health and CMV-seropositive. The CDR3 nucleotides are TGTGCCAGTAGTACTAGCGGGAGCTACAATGAGCAGTTCTTC. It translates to CASSTSGSYNEQFF.